These T cell receptor beta chains were read from a single sample in a study of blood T cell repertoires in COVID-19. Sequencing was performed with immunoSEQ multiplex PCR; in TCRdb, only in-frame clones are kept and a portion is missing. The sample holds 64,000 or so clones, approximately 91% seen once. The sample consisted of peripheral blood. The receptors come from a human donor in a cohort sampled during active COVID-19. The CDR3 runs from the conserved cysteine through the conserved F or W. A D gene is named only where the DNA matches it firmly. Some rows have no size entry. The others give once, few or many, or a class for an expanded clone.

TRBD1,TRBJ2-7,NA,TRBV5-1,TGCGCCAGCAGCTTGGACAGGGGCAGTTACGAGCAGTACTTC,CASSLDRGSYEQYF
TRBD2,TRBJ2-1,NA,TRBV28,TGTGCCAGCAGTGAGACTAGCTATTATTCCTACAATGAGCAGTTCTTC,CASSETSYYSYNEQFF
NA,TRBJ2-1,NA,TRBV6-1,TGTGCCAGCAGTGAAGTTGGGAGCTCCTACAATGAGCAGTTCTTC,CASSEVGSSYNEQFF
NA,TRBJ2-1,NA,TRBV15,TGTGCCACCAGCAGAGATGGTCGCAGGGCTCAGAATGAGCAGTTCTTC,CATSRDGRRAQNEQFF
NA,TRBJ2-1,NA,TRBV5-4,TGTGCCAGCAGCTTGGGGAGGGTCGGTGAGCAGTTCTTC,CASSLGRVGEQFF
TRBD2,TRBJ2-5,NA,TRBV4-3,TGCGCCAGCAGCCAAGATCGGGGAGGGCAAGAGACCCAGTACTTC,CASSQDRGGQETQYF
NA,TRBJ1-6,NA,TRBV28,TGTGCCAGCAGATTTCTCAGGGAACTCTATAATTCACCCCTCCACTTT,CASRFLRELYNSPLHF
NA,TRBJ2-5,NA,TRBV19,TGTGCCAGTAGTATTGGGTGGAGAGGGAGGAGGGCCCAAGAGACCCAGTACTTC,CASSIGWRGRRAQETQYF
TRBD2,TRBJ2-2,NA,TRBV7-8,TGTGCCAGCAGCTTAATCTTCAGGACTAGCGGGAGAAGGAGGAACACCGGGGAGCTGTTTTTT,CASSLIFRTSGRRRNTGELFF
TRBD2,TRBJ2-5,NA,TRBV7-3,TGTGCCAGCAGCGTCGGGGGACTAGCGGGAACTGAGACCCAGTACTTC,CASSVGGLAGTETQYF
NA,TRBJ2-2,NA,TRBV6-5,TGTGCCAGCACGGTTCAGGCCTACACCGGGGAGCTGTTTTTT,CASTVQAYTGELFF
TRBD1,TRBJ2-7,NA,TRBV24-1,TGTGCCACCAGTGATCCGACAGGGACGTACGAGCAGTACTTC,CATSDPTGTYEQYF
NA,TRBJ2-3,once,TRBV11-1,TGTGCCAGCAGCTTGGGCAGGGAACCTAGCACAGATACGCAGTATTTT,CASSLGREPSTDTQYF
TRBD1,TRBJ2-2,NA,TRBV5-4,TGTGCCAGCAGCCGACAGGGGACCACCGGGGAGCTGTTTTTT,CASSRQGTTGELFF
TRBD2,TRBJ2-3,NA,TRBV7-2,TGTGCCAGCAGCTCGGTCGGCGGGAGAACAGATACGCAGTATTTT,CASSSVGGRTDTQYF
TRBD1,TRBJ2-1,NA,TRBV5-4,TGTGCCAGCAGCCCGACAGGGACGCCCACTCCTGTCCATTACAATGAGCAGTTCTTC,CASSPTGTPTPVHYNEQFF
NA,TRBJ2-1,once,TRBV27,TGTGCCAGCAGCACCCCCCCCTTGAGTGAGCAGTTCTTC,CASSTPPLSEQFF
NA,TRBJ1-1,NA,TRBV3-1/TRBV3-2,TGTGCCAGTGCCAGGGGTGGGTTGAACACTGAAGCTTTCTTT,CASARGGLNTEAFF
TRBD2,TRBJ2-7,once,TRBV29-1,TGCAGCGTTAGTCTAGCGGAGAAGTCTAACGAGCAGTACTTC,CSVSLAEKSNEQYF
NA,TRBJ1-1,NA,TRBV13,TGTGCCAGCAGCTTCATGGGGGGGGAGAACACTGAAGCTTTCTTT,CASSFMGGENTEAFF
NA,TRBJ2-1,NA,TRBV5-6,TGTGCCAGCAGCTGGGGGGGGCCCCAACCTTACAATGAGCAGTTCTTC,CASSWGGPQPYNEQFF
NA,TRBJ1-4,NA,TRBV11-2,TGTGCCAGCAGCTTAGATGTCTTTGGGGGCGTCCGGGAAAAACTGTTTTTT,CASSLDVFGGVREKLFF
NA,TRBJ2-2,few,TRBV4-1,TGCGCCAGCAGCCAAGATGAAGGTTCAGCGACCACCGGGGAGCTGTTTTTT,CASSQDEGSATTGELFF
NA,TRBJ2-7,once,TRBV2,TGTGCCAGCTACGAGAGGGTTGGGGTATACGAGCAGTACTTC,CASYERVGVYEQYF
TRBD1,TRBJ1-6,NA,TRBV11-3,TGTGCCAGCAGCTACAGGGGACAGGCCCTCCACTTT,CASSYRGQALHF
TRBD1,TRBJ2-5,NA,TRBV11-2,TGTGCCAGCAGCTCGGGACAGGCCGGGGAGACCCAGTACTTC,CASSSGQAGETQYF
NA,TRBJ2-7,NA,TRBV7-3,TGTGCCAGCAACGATGGCAGGGGTTACGAGCAGTACTTC,CASNDGRGYEQYF
TRBD1,TRBJ2-3,NA,TRBV5-1,TGCGCCAGCAGCAGGGACAGGGTTCAAATTTGGGATACGCAGTATTTT,CASSRDRVQIWDTQYF
TRBD1,TRBJ1-4,NA,TRBV3-1/TRBV3-2,TGTGCCAGCAGCCTCCAGGGGGTCGAAAATGAAAAACTGTTTTTT,CASSLQGVENEKLFF
TRBD2,TRBJ2-7,NA,TRBV27,TGTGCCAGCAGCTCCGGGGAACAACGACTAGCGGGAGGGTTCTACGAGCAGTACTTC,CASSSGEQRLAGGFYEQYF
TRBD1,TRBJ2-3,once,TRBV27,TGTGCCAGCAGTTTATCTCTCCCGGGACAGAGCACAGATACGCAGTATTTT,CASSLSLPGQSTDTQYF
NA,TRBJ2-7,NA,TRBV28,TGTGCCAGCAGTTCCCTCCAGCGGGCCACCTACGAGCAGTACTTC,CASSSLQRATYEQYF
TRBD1,TRBJ2-4,NA,TRBV9,TGTGCCAGCAGTGAACAGGGGGACATTCAGTACTTC,CASSEQGDIQYF
TRBD1,TRBJ2-7,NA,TRBV6-2/TRBV6-3,TGTGCCAGCAGTTACTCGGCCAGGGGGACCTCCTACGAGCAGTACTTC,CASSYSARGTSYEQYF
NA,TRBJ1-2,NA,TRBV28,TGTGCCAGCAGGACAGGTTTCGGCTACACCTTC,CASRTGFGYTF
NA,TRBJ2-1,NA,TRBV5-4,TGTGCCAGCAGCGCCAGGGGCGCCTACAATGAGCAGTTCTTC,CASSARGAYNEQFF
NA,TRBJ2-7,NA,TRBV12-3/TRBV12-4,TGTGCCAGCAGTTCCCCGGTAGACTCCGAGCAGTACTTC,CASSSPVDSEQYF
NA,TRBJ2-7,NA,TRBV5-6,TGTGCCAGCAGCCTCTCGCCCGGTGGTTCCTACGAGCAGTACTTC,CASSLSPGGSYEQYF
TRBD2,TRBJ2-7,NA,TRBV11-3,TGTGCCAGCAGCTTAGTCCTAGCGGGAGACCCGTCGGGCTACGAGCAGTACTTC,CASSLVLAGDPSGYEQYF
NA,TRBJ1-5,NA,TRBV5-1,TGCGCCAGCAGTAAACTTAGCAATCAGCCCCAGCATTTT,CASSKLSNQPQHF
NA,TRBJ1-5,few,TRBV7-2,TGTGCCAGCAGCTTAGGTTATATTACGGGGGGAAATCAGCCCCAGCATTTT,CASSLGYITGGNQPQHF
TRBD1,TRBJ2-5,NA,TRBV19,TGTGCCAGTAGTCGGACAGGGGGCGCGACCCAAGAGACCCAGTACTTC,CASSRTGGATQETQYF
NA,TRBJ1-6,NA,TRBV2,TGTGCCAGCAGTGAGGGGGGTAGGAATTCACCCCTCCACTTT,CASSEGGRNSPLHF
TRBD2,TRBJ2-1,NA,TRBV9,TGTGCCAGCAGCATCCGACTAGCGGGAGGAATAAGTGAGCAGTTCTTC,CASSIRLAGGISEQFF
NA,TRBJ2-1,NA,TRBV4-3,TGCGCCAGCAGCCAAGCGACCGGGAATGAGCAGTTCTTC,CASSQATGNEQFF
TRBD2,TRBJ2-3,once,TRBV19,TGTGCCAGTAACATACTAGCGGGGGACACAGATACGCAGTATTTT,CASNILAGDTDTQYF
TRBD1,TRBJ2-3,NA,TRBV23-1,TGCGCCAGCGGCCGGGACAGGGGGACGGATACGCAGTATTTT,CASGRDRGTDTQYF
NA,TRBJ2-7,once,TRBV7-8,TGTGCCAGCAGCTTAATGGACTCAGAGCAGTACTTC,CASSLMDSEQYF
NA,TRBJ2-3,few,TRBV10-1,TGCGCCAGCAGTGAGACCTCCAGAGATACGCAGTATTTT,CASSETSRDTQYF
TRBD1,TRBJ2-1,NA,TRBV6-4,TGTGCCAGCAGACTGGGACAGGGGGTTAATGAGCAGTTCTTC,CASRLGQGVNEQFF
NA,TRBJ2-3,NA,TRBV19,TGTGCCAGTAGGGACAGCCCGCAAAGTGGGCAGTATTTT,CASRDSPQSGQYF